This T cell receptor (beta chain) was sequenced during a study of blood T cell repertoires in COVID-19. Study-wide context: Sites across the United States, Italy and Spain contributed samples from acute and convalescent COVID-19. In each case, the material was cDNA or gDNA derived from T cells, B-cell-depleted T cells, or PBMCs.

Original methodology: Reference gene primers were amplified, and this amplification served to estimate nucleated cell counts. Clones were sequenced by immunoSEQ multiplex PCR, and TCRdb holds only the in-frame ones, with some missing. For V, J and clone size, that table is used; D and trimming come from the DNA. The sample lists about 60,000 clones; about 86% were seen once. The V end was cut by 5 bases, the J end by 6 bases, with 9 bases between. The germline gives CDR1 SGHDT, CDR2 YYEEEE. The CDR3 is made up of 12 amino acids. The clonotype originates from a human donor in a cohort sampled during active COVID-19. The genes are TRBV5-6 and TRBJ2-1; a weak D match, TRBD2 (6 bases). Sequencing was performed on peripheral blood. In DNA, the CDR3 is TGTGCCAGCAGAAGGGACTTCAATGAGCAGTTCTTC. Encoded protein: CASRRDFNEQFF.